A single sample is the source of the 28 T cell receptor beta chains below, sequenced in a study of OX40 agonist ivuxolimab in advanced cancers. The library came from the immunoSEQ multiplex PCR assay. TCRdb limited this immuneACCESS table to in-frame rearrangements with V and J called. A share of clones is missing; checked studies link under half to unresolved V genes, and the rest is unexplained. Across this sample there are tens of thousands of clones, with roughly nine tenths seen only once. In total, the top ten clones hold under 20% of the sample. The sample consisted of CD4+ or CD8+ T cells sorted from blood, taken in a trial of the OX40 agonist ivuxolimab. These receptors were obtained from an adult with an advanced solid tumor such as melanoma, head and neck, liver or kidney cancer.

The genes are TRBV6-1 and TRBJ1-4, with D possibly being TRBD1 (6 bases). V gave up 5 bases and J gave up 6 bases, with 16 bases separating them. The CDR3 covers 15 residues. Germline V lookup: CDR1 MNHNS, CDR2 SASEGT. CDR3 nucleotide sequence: TGTGCCAGCAGTAGTGACCGGGACACTTATGAAAAACTGTTTTTT. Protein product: CASSSDRDTYEKLFF.

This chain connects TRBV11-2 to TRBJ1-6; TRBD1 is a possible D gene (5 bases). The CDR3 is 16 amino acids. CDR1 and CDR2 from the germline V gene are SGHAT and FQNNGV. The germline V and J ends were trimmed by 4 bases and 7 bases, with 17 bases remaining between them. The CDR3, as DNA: TGTGCCAGCAGCTCAAAAAGGACGGACACAAATTCACCCCTCCACTTT. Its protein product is CASSSKRTDTNSPLHF.

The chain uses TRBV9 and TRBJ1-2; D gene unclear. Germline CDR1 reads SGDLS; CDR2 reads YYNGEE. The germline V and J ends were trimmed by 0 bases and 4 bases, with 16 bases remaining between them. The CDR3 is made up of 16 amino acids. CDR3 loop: CASSVETAEQFYGYTF. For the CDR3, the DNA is TGTGCCAGCAGCGTAGAAACCGCGGAACAGTTCTATGGCTACACCTTC.

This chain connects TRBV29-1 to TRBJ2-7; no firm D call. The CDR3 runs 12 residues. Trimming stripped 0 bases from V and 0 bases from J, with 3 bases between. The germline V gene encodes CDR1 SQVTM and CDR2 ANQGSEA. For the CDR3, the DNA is TGCAGCGTTGAAGAGAGCTCCTACGAGCAGTACTTC. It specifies CSVEESSYEQYF.

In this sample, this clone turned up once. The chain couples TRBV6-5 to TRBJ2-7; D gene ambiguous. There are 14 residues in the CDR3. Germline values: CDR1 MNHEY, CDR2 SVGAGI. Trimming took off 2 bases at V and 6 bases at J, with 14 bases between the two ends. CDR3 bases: TGTGCCAGCAGTTACGGACGTGGAGTAGGCGAGCAGTACTTC. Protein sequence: CASSYGRGVGEQYF.

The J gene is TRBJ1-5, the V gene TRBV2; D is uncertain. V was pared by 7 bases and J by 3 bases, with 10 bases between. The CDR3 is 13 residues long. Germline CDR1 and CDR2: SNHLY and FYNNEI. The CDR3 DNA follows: TGTGCCAGCACAGTAATGGTCAATCAGCCCCAGCATTTT. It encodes CASTVMVNQPQHF.

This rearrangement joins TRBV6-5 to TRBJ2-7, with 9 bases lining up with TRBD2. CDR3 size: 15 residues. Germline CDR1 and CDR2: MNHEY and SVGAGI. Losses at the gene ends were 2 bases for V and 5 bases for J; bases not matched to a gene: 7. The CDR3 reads CASSYRGLANHEQYF. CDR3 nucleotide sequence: TGTGCCAGCAGTTACCGAGGACTAGCGAACCACGAGCAGTACTTC.

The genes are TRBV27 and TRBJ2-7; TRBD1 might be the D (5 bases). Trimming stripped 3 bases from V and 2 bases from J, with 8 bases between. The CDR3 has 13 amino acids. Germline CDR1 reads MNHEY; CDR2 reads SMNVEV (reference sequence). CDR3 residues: CASSFRVTYEQYF. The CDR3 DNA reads TGTGCCAGCAGTTTCAGGGTCACCTACGAGCAGTACTTC.

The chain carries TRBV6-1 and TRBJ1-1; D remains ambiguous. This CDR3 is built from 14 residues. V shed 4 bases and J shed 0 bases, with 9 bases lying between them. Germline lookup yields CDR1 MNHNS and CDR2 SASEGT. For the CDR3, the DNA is TGTGCCAGCAGTGCGTACAGCTTGAACACTGAAGCTTTCTTT. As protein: CASSAYSLNTEAFF.

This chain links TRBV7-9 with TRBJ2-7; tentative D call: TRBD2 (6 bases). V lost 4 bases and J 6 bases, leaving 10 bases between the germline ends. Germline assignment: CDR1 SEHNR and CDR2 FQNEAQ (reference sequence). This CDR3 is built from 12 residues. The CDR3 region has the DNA TGTGCCAGCAGCTCTCTAGCGCGCGAGCAGTACTTC. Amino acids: CASSSLAREQYF. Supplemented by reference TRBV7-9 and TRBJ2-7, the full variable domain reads DTGVSQNPRHKITKRGQNVTFRCDPISEHNRLYWYRQTLGQGPEFLTYFQNEAQLEKSRLLSDRFSAERPKGSFSTLEIQRTEQGDSAMYLCASSSLAREQYFGPGTRLTVT.

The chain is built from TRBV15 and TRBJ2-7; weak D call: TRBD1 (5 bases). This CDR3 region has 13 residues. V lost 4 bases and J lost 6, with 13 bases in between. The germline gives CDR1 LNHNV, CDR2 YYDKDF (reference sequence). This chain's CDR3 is CATSKQVPVEQYF. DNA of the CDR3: TGTGCCACCAGCAAACAGGTACCCGTCGAGCAGTACTTC.

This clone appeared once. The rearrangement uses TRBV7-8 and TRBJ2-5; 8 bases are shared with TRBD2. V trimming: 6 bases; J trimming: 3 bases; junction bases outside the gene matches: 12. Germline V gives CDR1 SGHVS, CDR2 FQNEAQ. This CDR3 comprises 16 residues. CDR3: CASSVEERGTEETQYF. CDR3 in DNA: TGTGCCAGCAGTGTCGAGGAGCGGGGGACGGAAGAGACCCAGTACTTC.

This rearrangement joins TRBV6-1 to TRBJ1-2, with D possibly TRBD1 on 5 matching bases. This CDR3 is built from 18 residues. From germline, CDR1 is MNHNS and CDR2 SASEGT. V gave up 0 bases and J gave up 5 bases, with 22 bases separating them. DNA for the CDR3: TGTGCCAGCAGTGAAGCGCCCCAGGGCTCTACTTTTATTTATGGCTACACCTTC. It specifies CASSEAPQGSTFIYGYTF.

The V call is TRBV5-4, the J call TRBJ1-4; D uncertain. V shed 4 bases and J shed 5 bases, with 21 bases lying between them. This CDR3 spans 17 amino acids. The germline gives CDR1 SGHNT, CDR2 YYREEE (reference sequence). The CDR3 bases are TGTGCCAGCAGCGGTAGCTCTGACGGAGAAGCCAATGAAAAACTGTTTTTT. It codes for CASSGSSDGEANEKLFF.

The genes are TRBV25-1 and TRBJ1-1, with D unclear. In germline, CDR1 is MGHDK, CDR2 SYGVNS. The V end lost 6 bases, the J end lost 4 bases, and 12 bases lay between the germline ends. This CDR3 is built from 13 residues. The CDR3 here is CASREGSSTEAFF. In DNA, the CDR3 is TGTGCCAGCAGAGAAGGGAGCTCCACTGAAGCTTTCTTT.

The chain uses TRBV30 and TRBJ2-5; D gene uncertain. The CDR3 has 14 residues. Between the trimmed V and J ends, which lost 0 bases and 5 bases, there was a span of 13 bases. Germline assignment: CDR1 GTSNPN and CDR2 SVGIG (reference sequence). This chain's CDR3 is CAWSVFDLGETQYF. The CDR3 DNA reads TGTGCCTGGAGTGTTTTTGACCTCGGGGAGACCCAGTACTTC.

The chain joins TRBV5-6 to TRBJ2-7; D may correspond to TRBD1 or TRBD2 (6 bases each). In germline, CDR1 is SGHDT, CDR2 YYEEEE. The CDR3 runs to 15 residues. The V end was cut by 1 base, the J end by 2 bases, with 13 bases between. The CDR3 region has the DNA TGTGCCAGCAGCTTGAGAGGGGGGCCGACCTACGAGCAGTACTTC. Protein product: CASSLRGGPTYEQYF.

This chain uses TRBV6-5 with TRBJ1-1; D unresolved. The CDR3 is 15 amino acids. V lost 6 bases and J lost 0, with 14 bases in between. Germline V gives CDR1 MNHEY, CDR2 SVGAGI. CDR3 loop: CASRLNPELNTEAFF. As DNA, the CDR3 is TGTGCCAGCAGACTCAATCCCGAGCTGAACACTGAAGCTTTCTTT.

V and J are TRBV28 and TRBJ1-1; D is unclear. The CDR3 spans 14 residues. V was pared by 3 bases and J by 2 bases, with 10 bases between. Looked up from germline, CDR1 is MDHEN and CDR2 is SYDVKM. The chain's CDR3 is CASSLLVGNTEAFF. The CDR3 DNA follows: TGTGCCAGCAGTTTGCTCGTCGGAAACACTGAAGCTTTCTTT.

CDR3 protein: CASSQTRTGAPTNEKLFF. The CDR3 DNA reads as TGCGCCAGCAGCCAAACGAGGACAGGGGCTCCAACTAATGAAAAACTGTTTTTT. V gene TRBV4-1 combines with J gene TRBJ1-4; 9 nucleotides align to TRBD1. V lost 2 bases, J lost 0 bases, and 7 bases stayed unmatched. Germline V gives CDR1 MGHRA, CDR2 YSYEKL. CDR3 length: 18 amino acids.

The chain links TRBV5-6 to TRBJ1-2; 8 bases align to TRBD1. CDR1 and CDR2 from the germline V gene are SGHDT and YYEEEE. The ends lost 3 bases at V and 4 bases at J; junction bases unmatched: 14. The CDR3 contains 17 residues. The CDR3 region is CASSSYEQGVLSYGYTF. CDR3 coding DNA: TGTGCCAGCAGCTCCTACGAACAGGGGGTCTTAAGCTATGGCTACACCTTC. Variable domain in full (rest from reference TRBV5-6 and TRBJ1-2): DAGVTQSPTHLIKTRGQQVTLRCSPKSGHDTVSWYQQALGQGPQFIFQYYEEEERQRGNFPDRFSGHQFPNYSSELNVNALLLGDSALYLCASSSYEQGVLSYGYTFGSGTRLTVV.

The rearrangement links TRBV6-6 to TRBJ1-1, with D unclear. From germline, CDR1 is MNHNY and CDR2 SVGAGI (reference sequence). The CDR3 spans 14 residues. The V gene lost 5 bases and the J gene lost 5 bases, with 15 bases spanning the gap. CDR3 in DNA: TGTGCCAGCAGTGCCTACCCTGGAGAGACTGAAGCTTTCTTT. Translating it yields CASSAYPGETEAFF.

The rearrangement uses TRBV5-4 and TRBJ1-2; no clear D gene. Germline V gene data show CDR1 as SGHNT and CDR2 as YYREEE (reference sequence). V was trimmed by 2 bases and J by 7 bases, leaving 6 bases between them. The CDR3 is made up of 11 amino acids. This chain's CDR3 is CASSLGSGYTF. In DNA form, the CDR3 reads TGTGCCAGCAGCTTAGGGTCTGGCTACACCTTC.

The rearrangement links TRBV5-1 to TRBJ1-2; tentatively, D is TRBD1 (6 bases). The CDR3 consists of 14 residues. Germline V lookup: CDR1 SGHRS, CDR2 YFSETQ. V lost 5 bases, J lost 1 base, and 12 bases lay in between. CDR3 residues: CASSQGPYNYGYTF. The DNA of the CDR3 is TGCGCCAGCAGTCAGGGGCCGTATAACTATGGCTACACCTTC.

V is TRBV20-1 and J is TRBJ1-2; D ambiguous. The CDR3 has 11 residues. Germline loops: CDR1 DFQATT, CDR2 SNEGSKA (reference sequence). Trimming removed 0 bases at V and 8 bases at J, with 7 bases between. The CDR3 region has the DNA TGCAGTGCTAGAGAGGTACACGGCTACACCTTC. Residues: CSAREVHGYTF.

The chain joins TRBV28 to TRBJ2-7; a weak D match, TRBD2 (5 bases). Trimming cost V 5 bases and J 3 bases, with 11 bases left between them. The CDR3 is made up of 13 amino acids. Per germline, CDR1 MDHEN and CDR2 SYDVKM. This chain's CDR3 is CASSATDFYEQYF. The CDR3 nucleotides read TGTGCCAGCAGTGCCACGGACTTCTACGAGCAGTACTTC.

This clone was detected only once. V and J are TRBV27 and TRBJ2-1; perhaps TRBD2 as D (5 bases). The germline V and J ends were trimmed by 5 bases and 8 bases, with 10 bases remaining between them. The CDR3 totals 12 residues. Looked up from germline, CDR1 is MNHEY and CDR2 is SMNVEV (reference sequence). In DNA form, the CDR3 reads TGTGCCAGCAGTCCTAGCCTCCATGAGCAGTTCTTC. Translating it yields CASSPSLHEQFF.

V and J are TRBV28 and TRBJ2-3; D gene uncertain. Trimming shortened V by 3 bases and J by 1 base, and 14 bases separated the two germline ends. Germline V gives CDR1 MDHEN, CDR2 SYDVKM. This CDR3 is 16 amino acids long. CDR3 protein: CASSFSAPGGTDTQYF. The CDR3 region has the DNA TGTGCCAGCAGTTTTTCGGCGCCAGGTGGCACAGATACGCAGTATTTT.